Sequencing of this TCR beta chain was carried out in a study of blood T cell repertoires in COVID-19. As for the study in general: The origin of the acute and convalescent COVID-19 samples was the United States, Italy and Spain.

Some clones are missing from TCRdb's copy, which holds only in-frame ones; the method was immunoSEQ multiplex PCR. The sample holds roughly 150,000 clones, more than 75% seen once. The CDR3 sequence is 14 residues long. J gave up 6 bases and V 4 bases, and 5 bases lay outside the gene matches. The V gene's germline CDR1 is SGHRS and CDR2 YFSETQ. The receptor was derived from a man older than 75 with acute or convalescent COVID-19. The sequenced material came from peripheral blood. The chain recombines TRBV5-1 with TRBJ1-2; 11 nucleotides match TRBD1. CDR3 region: CASSLGQGAHGYTF. The CDR3 bases are TGCGCCAGCAGCCTTGGACAGGGGGCCCATGGCTACACCTTC.